Below, one T cell receptor (beta chain) is given with its context. The antigen remains undetermined. The CDR3 has 14 residues. V lost 2 bases to trimming and J lost 11 bases, with 18 bases between them. CDR1 and CDR2 (germline): MNHEY, SVGAGI. These data come from a study of T-cell memory formation after mild COVID-19. After 5'RACE with constant-segment primers, TCR alpha and TCR beta cDNA libraries carrying sample barcodes and UMIs were obtained. Each CDR3 protein is one row after TCRdb ran MiXCR on the 5' RACE reads. The table includes 350,000 to 450,000 distinct CDR3 sequences, around 20% detected once. Overall study findings and caveats: Whether day 37 second-wave clones are SARS-CoV-2-specific was not confirmed. Researchers report contracting CD4+ clones mostly in CM and EM, with CD8+ clones in EMRA.

The clonotype comes from an adult woman who had mild COVID-19 (a few samples of this study predate the infection). Cell type and time point are not known. Source material: PBMCs or a T cell subset sorted from them (not recorded which). The rearrangement joins TRBV6-5 to TRBJ1-2; unclear D gene. The CDR3 loop reads CASSYVDGSFGYTF. Written as DNA, the CDR3 is TGTGCCAGCAGTTACGTAGACGGGTCCTTTGGGTACACCTTC.